Listed below are T cell receptor beta chains from one sample, sequenced in a study of blood T cell repertoires in COVID-19. Measured with immunoSEQ multiplex PCR; TCRdb has only the in-frame clones, and not every one. The repertoire holds about 69,000 clones, with 79% as singletons. Specimen: peripheral blood. Receptors originate from a man aged 55 to 69 with acute or convalescent COVID-19. The CDR3 runs from the conserved cysteine through the conserved F or W. A D gene is named only where the DNA matches it firmly. Clone size is stated in some rows and not others, as once, few, many or a class when expanded.

J: TRBJ1-2; V: TRBV7-8; length: 13; size: few; D: NA; DNA: TGTGCCAGCAGCTCGGACAAAAACTATGGCTACACCTTC; CDR3: CASSSDKNYGYTF
J: TRBJ2-3; V: TRBV5-1; length: 17; size: NA; D: TRBD1; DNA: TGCGCCAGCAGCTTGGCCACTCTGGGACAGGGTGTCGATACGCAGTATTTT; CDR3: CASSLATLGQGVDTQYF
J: TRBJ2-2; V: TRBV4-2; length: 15; size: NA; D: TRBD1; DNA: TGTGCCAGCAGCCACGAGGGACAGCTCACCGGGGAGCTGTTTTTT; CDR3: CASSHEGQLTGELFF
J: TRBJ1-4; V: TRBV4-3; length: 15; size: NA; D: TRBD1; DNA: TGCGCCAGCAGCCAAAACAGGGGAACTAATGAAAAACTGTTTTTT; CDR3: CASSQNRGTNEKLFF
J: TRBJ1-2; V: TRBV5-6; length: 15; size: NA; D: TRBD1; DNA: TGTGCCAGCAGCACGGGACAGGCTTTAGGCTATGGCTACACCTTC; CDR3: CASSTGQALGYGYTF
J: TRBJ2-7; V: TRBV4-1; length: 14; size: many; D: NA; DNA: TGCGCCAGCAGCCAAGAGCCCAGCTCCTACGAGCAGTACTTC; CDR3: CASSQEPSSYEQYF
J: TRBJ1-5; V: TRBV19; length: 14; size: NA; D: TRBD1; DNA: TGTGCCAGTAGCATAACTCCGGGACAGGGGTACCAGCATTTT; CDR3: CASSITPGQGYQHF
J: TRBJ1-3; V: TRBV11-2; length: 16; size: NA; D: NA; DNA: TGTGCCAGCAGCTTAGCCGGGATTTCCTCTGGAAACACCATATATTTT; CDR3: CASSLAGISSGNTIYF
J: TRBJ2-7; V: TRBV24-1; length: 13; size: NA; D: NA; DNA: TGTGCCACCGCGGACAGCTCCCGAGGGGAGCAGTACTTC; CDR3: CATADSSRGEQYF
J: TRBJ2-7; V: TRBV27; length: 12; size: NA; D: NA; DNA: TGTGCCAGCAGGGGCGAGCCTTACGAGCAGTACTTC; CDR3: CASRGEPYEQYF
J: TRBJ2-5; V: TRBV19; length: 15; size: NA; D: NA; DNA: TGTGCCAGTAGTCTAGCAGGGTCGAACGGAGAGACCCAGTACTTC; CDR3: CASSLAGSNGETQYF